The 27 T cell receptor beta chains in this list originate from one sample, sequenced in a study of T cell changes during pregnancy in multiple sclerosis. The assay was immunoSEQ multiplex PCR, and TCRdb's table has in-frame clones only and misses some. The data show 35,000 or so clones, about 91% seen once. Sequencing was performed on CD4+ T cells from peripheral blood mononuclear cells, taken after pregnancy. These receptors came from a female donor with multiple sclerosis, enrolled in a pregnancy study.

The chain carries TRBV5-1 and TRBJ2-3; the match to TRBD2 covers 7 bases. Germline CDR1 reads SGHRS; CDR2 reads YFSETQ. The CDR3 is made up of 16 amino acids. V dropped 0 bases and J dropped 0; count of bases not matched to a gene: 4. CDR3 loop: CASSLVGGGSTDTQYF. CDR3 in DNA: TGCGCCAGCAGCTTGGTCGGCGGGGGAAGCACAGATACGCAGTATTTT.

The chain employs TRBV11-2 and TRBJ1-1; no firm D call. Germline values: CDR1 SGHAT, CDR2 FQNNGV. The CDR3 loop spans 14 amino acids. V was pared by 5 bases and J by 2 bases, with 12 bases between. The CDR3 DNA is TGTGCCAGCAGCCCGCTCAGGTCTAACACTGAAGCTTTCTTT. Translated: CASSPLRSNTEAFF.

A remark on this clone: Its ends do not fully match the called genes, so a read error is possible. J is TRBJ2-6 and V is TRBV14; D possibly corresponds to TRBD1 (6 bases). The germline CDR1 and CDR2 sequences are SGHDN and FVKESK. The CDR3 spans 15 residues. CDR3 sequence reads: CAGSPWTAGANVLTF. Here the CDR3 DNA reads TGTGCCGGCAGCCCATGGACAGCTGGGGCCAACGTCCTGACTTTC.

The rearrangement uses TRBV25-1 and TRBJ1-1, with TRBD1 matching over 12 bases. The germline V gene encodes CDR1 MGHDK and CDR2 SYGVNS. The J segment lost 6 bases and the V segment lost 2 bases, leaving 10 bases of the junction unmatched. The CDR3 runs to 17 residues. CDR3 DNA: TGTGCCAGCAGTGAAGGCAAGACGGGACAGGGGGCCCCTGAAGCTTTCTTT. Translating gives CASSEGKTGQGAPEAFF. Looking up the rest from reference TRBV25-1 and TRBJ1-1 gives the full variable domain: EADIYQTPRYLVIGTGKKITLECSQTMGHDKMYWYQQDPGMELHLIHYSYGVNSTEKGDLSSESTVSRIRTEHFPLTLESARPSHTSQYLCASSEGKTGQGAPEAFFGQGTRLTVV.

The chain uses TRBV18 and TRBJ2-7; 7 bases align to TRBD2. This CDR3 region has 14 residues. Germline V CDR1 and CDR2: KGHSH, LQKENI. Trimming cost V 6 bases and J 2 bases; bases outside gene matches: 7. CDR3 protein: CASSSASGTYEQYF. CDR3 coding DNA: TGTGCCAGCTCCTCGGCTAGCGGAACCTACGAGCAGTACTTC.

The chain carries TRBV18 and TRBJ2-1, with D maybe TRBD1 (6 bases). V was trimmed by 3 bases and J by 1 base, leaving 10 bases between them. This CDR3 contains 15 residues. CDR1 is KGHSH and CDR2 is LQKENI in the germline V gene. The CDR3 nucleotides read TGTGCCAGCTCACCGGGGGCTTATTCCTACAATGAGCAGTTCTTC. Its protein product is CASSPGAYSYNEQFF.

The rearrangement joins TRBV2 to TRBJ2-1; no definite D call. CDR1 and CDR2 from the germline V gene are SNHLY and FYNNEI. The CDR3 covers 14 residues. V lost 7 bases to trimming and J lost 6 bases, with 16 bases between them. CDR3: CASTPIADSNEQFF. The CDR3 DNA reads TGTGCCAGCACCCCAATCGCTGATAGCAATGAGCAGTTCTTC.

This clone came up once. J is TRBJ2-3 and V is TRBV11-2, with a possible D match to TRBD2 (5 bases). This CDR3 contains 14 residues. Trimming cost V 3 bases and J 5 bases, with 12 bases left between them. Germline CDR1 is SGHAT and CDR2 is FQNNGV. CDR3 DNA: TGTGCCAGCAGCTTTGAGGGATCGATAGATACGCAGTATTTT. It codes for CASSFEGSIDTQYF.

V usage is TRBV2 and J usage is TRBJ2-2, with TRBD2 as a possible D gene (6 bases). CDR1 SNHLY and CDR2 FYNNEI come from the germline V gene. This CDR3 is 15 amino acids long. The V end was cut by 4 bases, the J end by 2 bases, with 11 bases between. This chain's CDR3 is CASSAQGLNTGELFF. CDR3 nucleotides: TGTGCCAGCAGTGCCCAGGGACTCAACACCGGGGAGCTGTTTTTT.

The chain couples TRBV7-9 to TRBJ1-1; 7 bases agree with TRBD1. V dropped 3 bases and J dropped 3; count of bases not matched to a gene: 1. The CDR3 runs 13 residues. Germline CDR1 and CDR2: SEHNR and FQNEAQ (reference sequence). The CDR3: CASSLGQYTEAFF. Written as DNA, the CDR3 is TGTGCCAGCAGCTTGGGACAGTACACTGAAGCTTTCTTT.

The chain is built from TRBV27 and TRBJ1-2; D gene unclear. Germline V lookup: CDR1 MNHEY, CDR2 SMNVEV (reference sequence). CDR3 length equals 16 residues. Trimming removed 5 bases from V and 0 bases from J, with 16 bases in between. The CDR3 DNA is TGTGCCAGCAGTCCCCCTGGTTCGGGAGCTAACTATGGCTACACCTTC. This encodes CASSPPGSGANYGYTF.

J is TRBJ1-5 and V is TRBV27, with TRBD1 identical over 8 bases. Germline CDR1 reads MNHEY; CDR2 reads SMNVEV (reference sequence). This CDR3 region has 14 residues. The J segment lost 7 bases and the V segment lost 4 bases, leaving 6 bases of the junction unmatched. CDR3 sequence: CASSSPGQGQPQHF. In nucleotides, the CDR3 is TGTGCCAGCAGTTCACCCGGACAGGGCCAGCCCCAGCATTTT.

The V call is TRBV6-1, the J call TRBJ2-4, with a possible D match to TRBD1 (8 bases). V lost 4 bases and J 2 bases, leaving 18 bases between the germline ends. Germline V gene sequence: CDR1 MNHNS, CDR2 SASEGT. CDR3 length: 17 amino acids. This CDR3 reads CASSGGQGGVSKNIQYF. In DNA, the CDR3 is TGTGCCAGCAGTGGAGGACAGGGAGGGGTATCCAAAAACATTCAGTACTTC.

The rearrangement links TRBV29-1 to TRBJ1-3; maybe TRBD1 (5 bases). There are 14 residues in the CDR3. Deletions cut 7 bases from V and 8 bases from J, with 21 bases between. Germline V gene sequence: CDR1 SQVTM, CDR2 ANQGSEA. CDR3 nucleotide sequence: TGCAGCGCGGGGGGTGGACGCGGAGGGGACACCATATATTTT. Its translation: CSAGGGRGGDTIYF. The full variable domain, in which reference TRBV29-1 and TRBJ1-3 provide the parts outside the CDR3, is SAVISQKPSRDICQRGTSLTIQCQVDSQVTMMFWYRQQPGQSLTLIATANQGSEATYESGFVIDKFPISRPNLTFSTLTVSNMSPEDSSIYLCSAGGGRGGDTIYFGEGSWLTVV.

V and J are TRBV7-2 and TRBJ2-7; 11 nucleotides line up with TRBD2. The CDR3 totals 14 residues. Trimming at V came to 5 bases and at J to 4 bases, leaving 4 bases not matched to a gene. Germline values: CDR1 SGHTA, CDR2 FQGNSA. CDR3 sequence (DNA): TGTGCCAGCAGCCGCACTAGCGGGAGATACGAGCAGTACTTC. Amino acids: CASSRTSGRYEQYF.

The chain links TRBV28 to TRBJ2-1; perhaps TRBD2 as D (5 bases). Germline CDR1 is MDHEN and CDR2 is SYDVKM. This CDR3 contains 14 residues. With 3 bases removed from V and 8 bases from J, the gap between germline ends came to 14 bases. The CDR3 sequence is CASSLRAGWYEQFF. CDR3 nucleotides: TGTGCCAGCAGTTTGAGGGCAGGCTGGTATGAGCAGTTCTTC.

The CDR3 loop is CASSVGTVATGELFF. CDR3 sequence (DNA): TGTGCCAGCAGCGTAGGGACAGTAGCCACCGGGGAGCTGTTTTTT. The gene calls are TRBV9 and TRBJ2-2, with D maybe TRBD1 (6 bases). V was cut by 0 bases and J by 4 bases, with 10 bases left in between. The CDR3 covers 15 residues. Germline CDR1 is SGDLS and CDR2 is YYNGEE.

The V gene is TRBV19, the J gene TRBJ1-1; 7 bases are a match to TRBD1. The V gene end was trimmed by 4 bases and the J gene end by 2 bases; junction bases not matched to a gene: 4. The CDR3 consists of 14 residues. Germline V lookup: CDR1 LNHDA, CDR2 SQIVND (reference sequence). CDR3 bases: TGTGCCAGTAGTAAGGGACAGATAAACACTGAAGCTTTCTTT. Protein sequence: CASSKGQINTEAFF.

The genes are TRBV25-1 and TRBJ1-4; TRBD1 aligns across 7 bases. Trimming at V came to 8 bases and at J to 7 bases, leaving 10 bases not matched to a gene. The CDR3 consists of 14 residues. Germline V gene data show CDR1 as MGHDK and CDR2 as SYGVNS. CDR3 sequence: CASREHRGGEKLFF. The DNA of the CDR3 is TGTGCCAGCCGAGAACACAGGGGCGGTGAAAAACTGTTTTTT.

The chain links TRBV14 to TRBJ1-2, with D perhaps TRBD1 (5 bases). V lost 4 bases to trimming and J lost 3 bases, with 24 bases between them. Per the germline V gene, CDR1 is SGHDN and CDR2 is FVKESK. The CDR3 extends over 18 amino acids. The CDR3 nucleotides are TGTGCCAGCAGCCTTCTCGGGTCGGGAAGGGGAGGGGACTATGGCTACACCTTC. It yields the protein CASSLLGSGRGGDYGYTF.

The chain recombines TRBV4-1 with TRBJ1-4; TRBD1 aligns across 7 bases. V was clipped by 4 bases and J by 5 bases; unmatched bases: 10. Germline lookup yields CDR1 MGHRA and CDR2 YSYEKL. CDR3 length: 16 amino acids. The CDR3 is CASSPQTGLGNEKLFF. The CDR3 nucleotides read TGCGCCAGCAGCCCCCAGACAGGGCTCGGGAATGAAAAACTGTTTTTT.

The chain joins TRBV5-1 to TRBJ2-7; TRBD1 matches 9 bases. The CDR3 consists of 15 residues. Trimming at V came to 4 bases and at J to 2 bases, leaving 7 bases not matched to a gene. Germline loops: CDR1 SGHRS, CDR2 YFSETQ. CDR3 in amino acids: CASSEGWDRAYEQYF. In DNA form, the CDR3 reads TGCGCCAGCAGCGAGGGCTGGGACAGGGCCTACGAGCAGTACTTC.

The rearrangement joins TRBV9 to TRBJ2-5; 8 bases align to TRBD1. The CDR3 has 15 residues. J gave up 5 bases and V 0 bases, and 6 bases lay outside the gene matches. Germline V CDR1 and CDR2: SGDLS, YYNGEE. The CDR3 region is CASSVGQGAGETQYF. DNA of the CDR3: TGTGCCAGCAGCGTAGGGCAGGGGGCGGGCGAGACCCAGTACTTC. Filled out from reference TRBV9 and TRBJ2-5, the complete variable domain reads DSGVTQTPKHLITATGQRVTLRCSPRSGDLSVYWYQQSLDQGLQFLIQYYNGEERAKGNILERFSAQQFPDLHSELNLSSLELGDSALYFCASSVGQGAGETQYFGPGTRLLVL.

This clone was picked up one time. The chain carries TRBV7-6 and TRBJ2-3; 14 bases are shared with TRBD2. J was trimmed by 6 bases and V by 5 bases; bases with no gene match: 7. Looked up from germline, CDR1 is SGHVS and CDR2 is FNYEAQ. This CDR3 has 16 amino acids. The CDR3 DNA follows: TGTGCCAGCAGCCCAGGACTAGCGGGGGGACAGGATACGCAGTATTTT. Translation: CASSPGLAGGQDTQYF.

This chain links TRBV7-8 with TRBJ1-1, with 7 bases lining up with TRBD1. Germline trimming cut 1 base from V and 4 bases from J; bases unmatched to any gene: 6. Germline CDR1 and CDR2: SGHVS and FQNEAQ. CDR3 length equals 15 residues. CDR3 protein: CASSLERGGATEAFF. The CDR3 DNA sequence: TGTGCCAGCAGCTTAGAAAGAGGGGGCGCCACTGAAGCTTTCTTT. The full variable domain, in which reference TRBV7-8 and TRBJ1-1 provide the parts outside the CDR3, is GAGVSQSPRYKVAKRGQDVALRCDPISGHVSLFWYQQALGQGPEFLTYFQNEAQLDKSGLPSDRFFAERPEGSVSTLKIQRTQQEDSAVYLCASSLERGGATEAFFGQGTRLTVV.

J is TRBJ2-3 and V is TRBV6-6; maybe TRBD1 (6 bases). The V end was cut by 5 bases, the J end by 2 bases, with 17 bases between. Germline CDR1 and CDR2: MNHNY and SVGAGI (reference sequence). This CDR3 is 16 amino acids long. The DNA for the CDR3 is TGTGCCAGCAGTGGAAGGACAGACCGACACACAGATACGCAGTATTTT. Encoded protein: CASSGRTDRHTDTQYF.

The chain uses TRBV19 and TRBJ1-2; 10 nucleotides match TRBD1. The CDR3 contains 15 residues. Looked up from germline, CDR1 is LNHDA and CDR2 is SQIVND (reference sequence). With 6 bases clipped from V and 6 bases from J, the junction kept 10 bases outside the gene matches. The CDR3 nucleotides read TGTGCCAGTAGAGGCGGGACAGGGGCAAGGAATGGCTACACCTTC. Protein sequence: CASRGGTGARNGYTF.